Sequencing of this T cell receptor (beta chain) was carried out in a study of OX40 agonist ivuxolimab in advanced cancers. Overall study: Patients in the trial were receiving intravenous ivuxolimab every 2 weeks, at doses of 0.01 to 10 mg/kg.

Study findings and constraints: By week 6 at 0.1 to 3.0 mg/kg, blood CD4+ and CD8+ T cells had expanded clonally. More expanded clones were seen, on average, in CD8+ T cells than in CD4+.

Data came from immunoSEQ multiplex PCR; TCRdb stores just in-frame clones and leaves some out. The sample has around 34,000 clones, approximately 81% seen once; the top ten hold under 1.5%. Patients had blood sampled at baseline and again on cycle 4 day 1 and cycle 7 day 1. This CDR3 contains 15 residues. CDR1 and CDR2 (germline): LNHNV, YYDKDF (reference sequence). Regarding this clone: Its antigen remains unknown. A much bigger clone sits one base away, suggesting this may be a read error.

V and J are TRBV15 and TRBJ1-5; D call uncertain. This TCR came from an adult with an advanced solid tumor such as melanoma, head and neck, liver or kidney cancer. The material was CD4+ or CD8+ T cells sorted from blood, obtained in a trial of the OX40 agonist ivuxolimab. The CDR3 protein is CAASNLAPRNQPQHF. CDR3 nucleotide sequence: TGTGCCGCCAGCAACTTGGCACCAAGGAATCAGCCCCAGCATTTT.